The rows below give T cell receptor beta chains drawn from one sample of a study of neurological immune-mediated disorders. TCRdb recomputed calls from the 5' RACE reads with MiXCR, one row per CDR3 protein. Among approximately 30,000 distinct CDR3 sequences, more than 20% were seen once, and the ten largest hold roughly 17%. The sample taken for sequencing was PBMCs. These receptor sequences come from a woman aged 55-75 years in good health. Each CDR3 is given with its conserved first and last residue. The order of the fields is CDR3 length, J gene, V gene, clone size, D gene, CDR3 DNA, CDR3 protein. The D gene is left open where the match is weak. Some rows have no size entry. The others give once, few or many, or a class for an expanded clone.

>13|TRBJ2-7|TRBV28|many|TRBD1
TGTGCCAGCAGTTACTCGACAGGGAGCGAGCAGTACTTC
CASSYSTGSEQYF
>15|TRBJ2-5|TRBV6-2/TRBV6-3|NA|NA
TGTGCCAGCAGTTACACGATTAGTATGCCGGAGACCCAGTACTTC
CASSYTISMPETQYF
>18|TRBJ2-3|TRBV20-1|many|TRBD2
TGCAGTGCTAGTCGGCTAGCGGGGGCCATCCGACCGACGGATACGCAGTATTTT
CSASRLAGAIRPTDTQYF
>15|TRBJ2-5|TRBV14|many|TRBD2
TGTGCCAGCAGCCCCAGCGGGGGGGCATGGAGGACCCAGTACTTC
CASSPSGGAWRTQYF
>17|TRBJ2-1|TRBV7-6|many|TRBD2
TGTGCCAGCAGCTTAGAACATGGGACTAGCATTTACAATGAGCAGTTCTTC
CASSLEHGTSIYNEQFF
>15|TRBJ2-7|TRBV14|many|TRBD1
TGTGCCAGCAGCCAAGTAAGACAGGGGGCTCGCGAGCAGTACTTC
CASSQVRQGAREQYF
>14|TRBJ1-2|TRBV5-1|many|NA
TGCGCCAGCAGCTTCTCCGGGGCAGAGGATGGCTACACCTTC
CASSFSGAEDGYTF
>16|TRBJ2-3|TRBV7-2|many|TRBD2
TGTGCCAGCAGCTTAAACCCAGCGGGGAGCTCGGATACGCAGTATTTT
CASSLNPAGSSDTQYF
>17|TRBJ2-1|TRBV28|NA|TRBD2
TGTGCCAGCAGTCCGTTAGGACTAGCGGGATCCTACAATGAGCAGTTCTTC
CASSPLGLAGSYNEQFF
>15|TRBJ2-5|TRBV13|many|NA
TGTGCCAGCAGAGCGGCGGGGGCCCATAGGGATGCCCAGTACTTC
CASRAAGAHRDAQYF
>14|TRBJ2-7|TRBV28|many|NA
TGTGCCAGCAGTTTAGTGGTCAGCACCTACGAGCAGTACTTC
CASSLVVSTYEQYF
>16|TRBJ1-2|TRBV20-1|medium-sized|TRBD1
TGCAGTGCTAGTGTTAATCCTGGACAGGGAGGGGATGGCTACACCTTC
CSASVNPGQGGDGYTF
>15|TRBJ1-6|TRBV20-1|many|NA
TGCGGGACCTTTAAGGGACTTCTAAGAGATTCACCCCTCCACTTT
CGTFKGLLRDSPLHF
>10|TRBJ2-1|TRBV20-1|NA|NA
TGCAGTGCTAGAGAACAGGAGCAGTTCTTC
CSAREQEQFF
>11|TRBJ2-7|TRBV28|many|TRBD2
TGTGCCAGCGGGGGGGCCTACGAGCAGTACTTC
CASGGAYEQYF
>13|TRBJ2-5|TRBV18|many|TRBD1
TGTGCCAGCTCACGGGACAGTCAAGAGACCCAGTACTTC
CASSRDSQETQYF
>15|TRBJ2-7|TRBV7-3|many|TRBD2
TGTGCCAGCAGCTTAGCGGGAGGGACCTTCTACGAGCAGTACTTC
CASSLAGGTFYEQYF
>15|TRBJ2-1|TRBV5-1|many|TRBD2
TGCGCCAGCAGCTTGGGGGCTAGCGGGGGGAATGAGCAGTTCTTC
CASSLGASGGNEQFF
>16|TRBJ2-2|TRBV20-1|NA|TRBD2
TGCAGTGCTAGGGGGCTAGCGGGAATGAACACCGGGGAGCTGTTTTTT
CSARGLAGMNTGELFF
>17|TRBJ2-1|TRBV5-1|many|TRBD2
TGCGCCAGCACCTCCGGTCGGGGAGGGGTAGGCTACAATGAGCAGTTCTTC
CASTSGRGGVGYNEQFF
>14|TRBJ1-2|TRBV6-5|medium-sized|NA
TGTGCCAGCAGTTCCCCGGGACGGAACTATGGCTACACCTTC
CASSSPGRNYGYTF
>17|TRBJ2-7|TRBV7-8|medium-sized|TRBD1
TGTGCCAGCAGCTTAGCCGCGAGGACAGGGAATTTGCGCGAGCAGTACTTC
CASSLAARTGNLREQYF
>12|TRBJ1-5|TRBV15|many|NA
TGTGCCACCAGCAGAGATGAGAAGTCCCAGCATTTT
CATSRDEKSQHF
>14|TRBJ2-5|TRBV20-1|many|NA
TGCAGTGCTAGGGAGTGGGGAAAGGAAGAGACCCAGTACTTC
CSAREWGKEETQYF
>14|TRBJ2-5|TRBV10-3|many|TRBD1
TGTGCCATCAGTGACCCGACAGGGATAGAGACCCAGTACTTC
CAISDPTGIETQYF
>17|TRBJ2-5|TRBV7-2|NA|TRBD2
TGTGCCAGCAGCTTAGCAGGACTAGCGGGAGGGGAAGAGACCCAGTACTTC
CASSLAGLAGGEETQYF
>14|TRBJ2-3|TRBV20-1|many|TRBD2
TGCAGTGCTCTAGGGACTAGCGGCACAGATACGCAGTATTTT
CSALGTSGTDTQYF
>12|TRBJ2-5|TRBV29-1|many|NA
TGCAGCGTTGGCGGTGGCGGGGAGACCCAGTACTTC
CSVGGGGETQYF
>14|TRBJ1-5|TRBV28|many|TRBD1
TGTGCCAGCACCGACAGGGGAGGCAATCAGCCCCAGCATTTT
CASTDRGGNQPQHF
>15|TRBJ2-7|TRBV5-4|NA|TRBD1
TGTGCCAGCAGCAGGGGGACAGCCGGGGCCTACGAGCAGTACTTC
CASSRGTAGAYEQYF
>13|TRBJ1-1|TRBV20-1|NA|TRBD1
TGCAGTGCTAGATCAGGGGGGACCCCCGGAGCTTTCTTT
CSARSGGTPGAFF
>14|TRBJ2-3|TRBV7-2|many|TRBD2
TGTGCCAGCACCCGGGCGGGAGTGGGGAATACGCAGTATTTT
CASTRAGVGNTQYF